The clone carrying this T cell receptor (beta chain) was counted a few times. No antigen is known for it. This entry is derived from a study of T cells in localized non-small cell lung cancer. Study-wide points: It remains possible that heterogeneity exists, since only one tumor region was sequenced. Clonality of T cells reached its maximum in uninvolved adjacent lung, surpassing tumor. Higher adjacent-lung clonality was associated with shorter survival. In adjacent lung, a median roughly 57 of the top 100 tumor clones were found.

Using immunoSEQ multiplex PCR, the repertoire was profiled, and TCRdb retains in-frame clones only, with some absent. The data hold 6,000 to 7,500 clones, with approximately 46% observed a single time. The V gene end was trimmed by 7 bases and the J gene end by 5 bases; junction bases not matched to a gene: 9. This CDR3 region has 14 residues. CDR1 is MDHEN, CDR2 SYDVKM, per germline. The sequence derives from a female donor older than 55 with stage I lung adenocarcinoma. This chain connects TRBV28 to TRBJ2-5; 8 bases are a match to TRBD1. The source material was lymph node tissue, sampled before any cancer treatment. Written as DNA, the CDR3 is TGTGCCAGCAACTCAGGGGGCGGGTTGGAGACCCAGTACTTC. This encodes CASNSGGGLETQYF.